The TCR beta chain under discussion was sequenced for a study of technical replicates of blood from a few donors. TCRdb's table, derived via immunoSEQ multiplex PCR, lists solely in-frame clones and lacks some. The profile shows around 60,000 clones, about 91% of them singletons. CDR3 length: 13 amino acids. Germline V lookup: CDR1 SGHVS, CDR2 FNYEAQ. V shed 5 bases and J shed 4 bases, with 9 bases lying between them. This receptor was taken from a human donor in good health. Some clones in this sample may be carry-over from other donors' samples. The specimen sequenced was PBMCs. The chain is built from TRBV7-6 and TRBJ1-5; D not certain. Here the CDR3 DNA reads TGTGCCAGCAGCCAGGTCCCTAATCAGCCCCAGCATTTT. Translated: CASSQVPNQPQHF.